This T cell receptor beta chain was identified in a study of quantifying T cell responses using KT2 cells. As for the study in general: Reverse transcription used primers in the TCR alpha and beta constant regions.

Known numbers of the T cell clone KT2 were added to PBMC. Different KT2-to-PBMC ratios were created with a constant PBMC count. Turning to this clonotype: Its cognate antigen is unknown.

Regarding the study as a whole: KT2 sequences were detected down to about one KT2 cell per 100,000 PBMC.

An oligo carrying a UMI was ligated to the cDNA 3' end. An equimolar mix of RC1.1 and RC1.2 primed the beta chain across TRBC1 and TRBC2. TCRdb redid the calling of the UMI-ligation and nested PCR reads with MiXCR, one entry per CDR3 protein. The table shows tens of thousands of distinct CDR3 sequences, with 12% occurring only once. Germline values: CDR1 DFQATT, CDR2 SNEGSKA (reference sequence). The trim removed 6 bases at V and 6 bases at J, leaving 4 bases unmatched. The CDR3 covers 13 residues. Sequencing input: PBMCs spiked with cells of the T cell clone KT2. The chain is built from TRBV20-1 and TRBJ2-2; 10 bases are shared with TRBD1. This clonotype was obtained from a human donor. The CDR3 region is CSARTGGAGELFF. CDR3 DNA: TGCAGTGCCAGGACAGGGGGGGCCGGGGAGCTGTTTTTT.